These 20 T cell receptor beta chains came from one sample sequenced in a study of T-cell memory formation after mild COVID-19. MiXCR, applied by TCRdb to the 5' RACE reads, yields one record per CDR3 protein. The sample shows about 200,000 distinct CDR3 sequences, 9% to 10% of them seen only once. The sample was PBMCs or a T cell subset sorted from them (not recorded which). The receptors stem from a man between 18 and 29 years old who had mild COVID-19 (a few samples of this study predate the infection). Cell type and time point are not known.

This clonotype has just a few counts. The chain carries TRBV7-6 and TRBJ2-1, with a weak D call TRBD2 (7 bases). Germline V gene sequence: CDR1 SGHVS, CDR2 FNYEAQ. Deletions cut 0 bases from V and 11 bases from J, with 11 bases between. The CDR3 contains 13 residues. CDR3 region: CASSLARGGQQFF. Here the CDR3 DNA reads TGTGCCAGCAGCTTAGCGAGGGGGGGGCAGCAGTTCTTC.

This clonotype has at least ten counts. V gene TRBV20-1 combines with J gene TRBJ2-7; D gene uncertain. Germline CDR1 is DFQATT and CDR2 is SNEGSKA (reference sequence). This CDR3 has 12 amino acids. V dropped 5 bases and J dropped 3 bases, with 11 bases sitting between them. The CDR3 sequence is CSAHYSLYEQYF. CDR3 nucleotide sequence: TGCAGTGCTCACTATTCTCTCTACGAGCAGTACTTC.

This clonotype came up a few times. The genes are TRBV7-9 and TRBJ1-5, with D possibly being TRBD1 (5 bases). The V end lost 5 bases, the J end lost 5 bases, and 10 bases lay between the germline ends. The germline CDR1 and CDR2 sequences are SEHNR and FQNEAQ (reference sequence). This CDR3 is 13 amino acids long. The CDR3 region is CASSPQGDQPQHF. The CDR3 bases are TGTGCCAGCAGCCCCCAGGGTGATCAGCCCCAGCATTTT.

Concerning this clonotype itself: One end of the junction is discordant with germline, which a read error may explain. This chain uses TRBV29-1 with TRBJ2-7; no firm D call. This CDR3 spans 11 amino acids. From germline, CDR1 is SQVTM and CDR2 ANQGSEA. The CDR3 nucleotides read TGCAGCGTTAAAGAATCCTACGAGCAGTACTTC. Residues: CSVKESYEQYF.

The V and J genes are TRBV2 and TRBJ2-3; D is possibly TRBD1 or TRBD2 (5 bases each). The germline V and J ends were trimmed by 0 bases and 1 base, with 11 bases remaining between them. Germline V gives CDR1 SNHLY, CDR2 FYNNEI. The CDR3 has 16 amino acids. Here the CDR3 reads CASSEARRGGTDTQYF. DNA for the CDR3: TGTGCCAGCAGTGAAGCGCGTCGGGGCGGCACAGATACGCAGTATTTT.

This clonotype has a count of ten or more. V gene TRBV5-1 combines with J gene TRBJ1-1; TRBD1 matches 10 bases. This CDR3 has 17 amino acids. V trimming: 3 bases; J trimming: 3 bases; junction bases outside the gene matches: 11. Germline CDR1 is SGHRS and CDR2 is YFSETQ. The CDR3 sequence is CASSSLLPGTGDTEAFF. In DNA, the CDR3 is TGCGCCAGCAGCTCTTTACTACCCGGGACAGGGGACACTGAAGCTTTCTTT. The variable domain in full, completed from reference TRBV5-1 and TRBJ1-1, reads KAGVTQTPRYLIKTRGQQVTLSCSPISGHRSVSWYQQTPGQGLQFLFEYFSETQRNKGNFPGRFSGRQFSNSRSEMNVSTLELGDSALYLCASSSLLPGTGDTEAFFGQGTRLTVV.

This chain uses TRBV18 with TRBJ2-3, with a tentative D call TRBD1 (6 bases). Trimming stripped 1 base from V and 6 bases from J, with 11 bases between. Germline values: CDR1 KGHSH, CDR2 LQKENI. The CDR3 sequence is 14 residues long. Here the CDR3 DNA reads TGTGCCAGCTCACCACAAGACAGGCGGGATACGCAGTATTTT. It is translated as CASSPQDRRDTQYF. The full variable domain, rest sourced from reference TRBV18 and TRBJ2-3, is NAGVMQNPRHLVRRRGQEARLRCSPMKGHSHVYWYRQLPEEGLKFMVYLQKENIIDESGMPKERFSAEFPKEGPSILRIQQVVRGDSAAYFCASSPQDRRDTQYFGPGTRLTVL.

This clonotype was seen many times. This chain joins TRBV28 and TRBJ1-2; D is possibly TRBD1 (5 bases). Germline-derived CDR1 and CDR2 are MDHEN and SYDVKM. This CDR3 spans 12 amino acids. Trimming cost V 9 bases and J 4 bases, with 12 bases left between them. CDR3 in amino acids: CASSPGPYGYTF. CDR3 sequence (DNA): TGTGCCAGTAGTCCGGGGCCCTATGGCTACACCTTC.

CDR3 DNA sequence: TGTGCCAGCAGCTCACCCGGGACAGGGAAACAAGAGACCCAGTACTTC. It codes for CASSSPGTGKQETQYF. The chain has TRBV11-2 and TRBJ2-5, with TRBD1 identical over 9 bases. The J segment lost 2 bases and the V segment lost 4 bases, leaving 8 bases of the junction unmatched. Per germline, CDR1 SGHAT and CDR2 FQNNGV. CDR3 length equals 16 residues.

This chain uses TRBV7-9 with TRBJ1-1; D ambiguous. The CDR3 length is 14 residues. Germline CDR1 is SEHNR and CDR2 is FQNEAQ (reference sequence). The V gene lost 3 bases and the J gene lost 1 base, with 9 bases spanning the gap. The CDR3 region has the DNA TGTGCCAGCAGCTTTACAGAAGCGAACACTGAAGCTTTCTTT. Protein product: CASSFTEANTEAFF. The full variable domain, its missing parts supplied by reference TRBV7-9 and TRBJ1-1, is DTGVSQNPRHKITKRGQNVTFRCDPISEHNRLYWYRQTLGQGPEFLTYFQNEAQLEKSRLLSDRFSAERPKGSFSTLEIQRTEQGDSAMYLCASSFTEANTEAFFGQGTRLTVV.

This clonotype appeared many times. The rearrangement joins TRBV6-5 to TRBJ2-2; a weak D match, TRBD1 (5 bases). The CDR3 is 15 amino acids. CDR1 MNHEY and CDR2 SVGAGI come from the germline V gene. Trimming pared 2 bases from V and 3 bases from J, leaving 10 bases between. CDR3 DNA sequence: TGTGCCAGCAGTTACAGGGGTGTAGACACCGGGGAGCTGTTTTTT. This gives the protein CASSYRGVDTGELFF.

At least ten counts were recorded for this clonotype. An end of the junction differs from the germline gene, which may be a read error. The V call is TRBV4-2, the J call TRBJ2-3; 7 nucleotides match TRBD1. Germline-derived CDR1 and CDR2 are LGHNA and YNFKEQ. This CDR3 has 15 amino acids. The DNA for the CDR3 is TGTGCCAGCAGCAAAGACAGGGAAGCGACAGATACGCAGTATTTT. It codes for CASSKDREATDTQYF.

This clonotype occurred a few times. The rearrangement uses TRBV6-2 or TRBV6-3 and TRBJ2-1; D may correspond to TRBD1 or TRBD2 (6 bases each). The CDR3 is made up of 16 amino acids. Between the trimmed V and J ends, which lost 5 bases and 3 bases, there was a span of 17 bases. Per the germline V gene, CDR1 is MNHEY and CDR2 is SVGEGT. The CDR3 coding sequence is TGTGCCAGCAGTCCCTCGGGGGCCCCCAGCTACAATGAGCAGTTCTTC. It is translated as CASSPSGAPSYNEQFF.

The chain uses TRBV12-3 or TRBV12-4 and TRBJ1-1; the D is unclear. The CDR3 contains 13 residues. Trimming stripped 6 bases from V and 9 bases from J, with 17 bases between. The CDR3 protein is CASSQSDREKAFF. DNA for the CDR3: TGTGCCAGCAGCCAGTCAGACCGGGAAAAAGCTTTCTTT.

There are many counts of this clonotype. The chain couples TRBV5-1 to TRBJ1-1, with D tentatively TRBD1 (6 bases). In germline, CDR1 is SGHRS, CDR2 YFSETQ. The CDR3 runs 14 residues. The V end lost 1 base, the J end lost 2 bases, and 9 bases lay between the germline ends. The CDR3 here is CASSLWDTNTEAFF. The CDR3 nucleotides are TGCGCCAGCAGCTTGTGGGACACCAACACTGAAGCTTTCTTT.

In its sample, this clonotype was seen many times. V gene TRBV20-1 combines with J gene TRBJ2-4; D is ambiguous. The CDR3 is made up of 13 amino acids. Germline values: CDR1 DFQATT, CDR2 SNEGSKA (reference sequence). Trimming took off 7 bases at V and 0 bases at J, with 10 bases between the two ends. This chain's CDR3 is CSVAELAKNIQYF. In nucleotides, the CDR3 is TGCAGTGTGGCGGAACTAGCCAAAAACATTCAGTACTTC.

This clonotype was found a few times. The chain links TRBV6-5 to TRBJ2-2; D might be TRBD1 or TRBD2, each matching 6 bases. The CDR3 covers 16 residues. V lost 0 bases and J lost 0, with 8 bases in between. Germline CDR1 reads MNHEY; CDR2 reads SVGAGI. CDR3 region: CASSYSRGANTGELFF. CDR3 bases: TGTGCCAGCAGTTACTCTAGGGGGGCGAACACCGGGGAGCTGTTTTTT.

V gene TRBV12-3 or TRBV12-4 combines with J gene TRBJ1-2; the D gene is possibly TRBD1 (5 bases). CDR3 length equals 15 residues. Trimming removed 7 bases at V and 0 bases at J, with 15 bases between. CDR3 protein: CASTPQGRANYGYTF. CDR3 DNA: TGTGCCAGCACGCCTCAGGGACGAGCTAACTATGGCTACACCTTC.

This clonotype was seen more than once but under ten times. The rearrangement uses TRBV9 and TRBJ2-3; the D is unclear. The CDR3 runs to 16 residues. Trimming left V 0 bases short and J 0 bases short, with 11 bases between. The germline CDR1 and CDR2 sequences are SGDLS and YYNGEE. CDR3 region: CASSVAYGFSTDTQYF. As DNA, the CDR3 is TGTGCCAGCAGCGTAGCTTATGGGTTTAGCACAGATACGCAGTATTTT.

The chain uses TRBV5-1 and TRBJ2-7; no clear D. Germline CDR1 and CDR2: SGHRS and YFSETQ. V was shortened by 0 bases and J by 4 bases, with 8 bases between the two germline ends. CDR3 size: 13 residues. In nucleotides, the CDR3 is TGCGCCAGCAGCTTGGGCGCAGCATACGAGCAGTACTTC. This translates into CASSLGAAYEQYF.